A single sample is the source of the 32 T cell receptor beta chains below, sequenced in a study of graft-versus-host responses after intestinal transplantation. Sequenced by immunoSEQ multiplex PCR; TCRdb stores in-frame clones only, minus some. This sample carries more than 25,000 clones, over 85% of them seen once, and the ten largest clones take around 0.57%. The sample consisted of PBMCs, taken 18 days after transplant. The receptors were sampled from a human patient who received an intestinal transplant, so some T cells may come from the graft donor.

The genes are TRBV2 and TRBJ1-2, with D possibly TRBD1 on 5 matching bases. Germline loops: CDR1 SNHLY, CDR2 FYNNEI. Trimming removed 5 bases at V and 8 bases at J, with 18 bases between. The CDR3 sequence is 14 residues long. In DNA form, the CDR3 reads TGTGCCAGCAGTTATCCCAGGGAAAAAGGGGGCTACACCTTC. Protein product: CASSYPREKGGYTF.

The CDR3 loop reads CASSEGAGYNEQFF. CDR3 nucleotides: TGCGCCAGCAGTGAAGGGGCGGGATACAATGAGCAGTTCTTC. The chain combines TRBV10-1 with TRBJ2-1, with D perhaps matching TRBD2 (6 bases). The CDR3 extends over 14 amino acids. Germline CDR1 reads WNHNN; CDR2 reads SYGVQD (reference sequence). Trimming took off 3 bases at V and 4 bases at J, with 10 bases between the two ends.

The chain joins TRBV5-6 to TRBJ1-1; TRBD1 aligns across 7 bases. J lost 1 base, V lost 3 bases, and 6 bases had no gene match. Germline assignment: CDR1 SGHDT and CDR2 YYEEEE. There are 15 residues in the CDR3. CDR3: CASSSTGTANTEAFF. The CDR3 nucleotides read TGTGCCAGCAGCTCGACCGGGACAGCGAACACTGAAGCTTTCTTT. Together with reference TRBV5-6 and TRBJ1-1, the CDR3 gives the full variable domain: DAGVTQSPTHLIKTRGQQVTLRCSPKSGHDTVSWYQQALGQGPQFIFQYYEEEERQRGNFPDRFSGHQFPNYSSELNVNALLLGDSALYLCASSSTGTANTEAFFGQGTRLTVV.

The rearrangement joins TRBV6-5 to TRBJ1-4; possibly TRBD1 for D (5 bases). CDR1 MNHEY and CDR2 SVGAGI come from the germline V gene. V shed 9 bases and J shed 11 bases, with 10 bases lying between them. The CDR3 consists of 10 residues. As DNA, the CDR3 is TGTGCCAGACCTCCAGGGAAACTGTTTTTT. This encodes CARPPGKLFF.

The chain carries TRBV10-3 and TRBJ2-1, with D uncertain. The V and J ends lost 2 bases and 6 bases respectively, with 5 bases between them. The CDR3 is made up of 12 amino acids. In germline, CDR1 is ENHRY, CDR2 SYGVKD. The CDR3 sequence is CAISEGFNEQFF. The CDR3 DNA is TGTGCCATCAGTGAGGGATTCAATGAGCAGTTCTTC.

This chain connects TRBV7-9 to TRBJ2-4; 8 bases align to TRBD1. The germline gives CDR1 SEHNR, CDR2 FQNEAQ (reference sequence). The CDR3 is made up of 16 amino acids. The V gene end was trimmed by 5 bases and the J gene end by 2 bases; junction bases not matched to a gene: 8. The CDR3 here is CASSHIQGVTKNIQYF. As DNA, the CDR3 is TGTGCCAGCAGCCACATACAGGGGGTAACCAAAAACATTCAGTACTTC.

This rearrangement joins TRBV9 to TRBJ2-2; no definite D call. Germline CDR1 SGDLS, CDR2 YYNGEE. The CDR3 consists of 14 residues. V lost 1 base to trimming and J lost 9 bases, with 13 bases between them. As DNA, the CDR3 is TGTGCCAGCAGCGTAATTCCCGGTGACAGGGAGCTGTTTTTT. The encoded protein is CASSVIPGDRELFF.

V usage is TRBV7-7 and J usage is TRBJ2-7, with a possible D match to TRBD1 (5 bases). CDR1 is SSHAT, CDR2 FNYEAQ, per germline (reference sequence). V lost 5 bases to trimming and J lost 2 bases, with 10 bases between them. CDR3 length equals 13 residues. The CDR3 DNA reads as TGTGCCAGCAGCCCGTCAGGGACCTACGAGCAGTACTTC. Translating gives CASSPSGTYEQYF.

The chain employs TRBV4-1 and TRBJ1-3; D is uncertain. V gave up 0 bases and J gave up 4 bases, with 19 bases separating them. CDR3 size: 18 residues. Germline V gene sequence: CDR1 MGHRA, CDR2 YSYEKL. The CDR3 spells CASSQDLVDQGLGNTIYF. In DNA form, the CDR3 reads TGCGCCAGCAGCCAAGATCTCGTCGATCAAGGCCTCGGAAACACCATATATTTT.

This chain connects TRBV5-6 to TRBJ1-1; 7 bases align to TRBD1. The trim removed 2 bases at V and 6 bases at J, leaving 4 bases unmatched. CDR1 is SGHDT, CDR2 YYEEEE, per germline. CDR3 length: 13 amino acids. This CDR3 reads CASSFEGGAEAFF. CDR3 DNA: TGTGCCAGCAGCTTTGAAGGGGGCGCTGAAGCTTTCTTT.

The rearrangement joins TRBV7-9 to TRBJ2-1; TRBD1 is a possible D gene (6 bases). Germline CDR1 SEHNR, CDR2 FQNEAQ (reference sequence). Trimming pared 5 bases from V and 6 bases from J, leaving 14 bases between. This CDR3 spans 14 amino acids. The CDR3 loop reads CASSNQQGRNEQFF. CDR3 sequence (DNA): TGTGCCAGCAGCAACCAACAGGGACGCAATGAGCAGTTCTTC.

The chain combines TRBV5-8 with TRBJ2-6; D unresolved. The CDR3 has 17 amino acids. Germline CDR1 SGHTS, CDR2 YDEGEE. V lost 0 bases and J lost 4, with 14 bases in between. CDR3 amino acids: CASSLGLELWGANVLTF. CDR3 coding DNA: TGTGCCAGCAGCTTGGGTCTGGAGCTGTGGGGGGCCAACGTCCTGACTTTC.

The gene calls are TRBV18 and TRBJ1-6; D uncertain. Germline assignment: CDR1 KGHSH and CDR2 LQKENI. V was shortened by 1 base and J by 9 bases, with 4 bases between the two germline ends. The length of the CDR3 is 12 residues. CDR3 residues: CASSPQGSPLHF. The CDR3 DNA reads as TGTGCCAGCTCACCACAGGGTTCACCCCTCCACTTT. Using reference TRBV18 and TRBJ1-6 for the parts outside the CDR3, the full variable domain is NAGVMQNPRHLVRRRGQEARLRCSPMKGHSHVYWYRQLPEEGLKFMVYLQKENIIDESGMPKERFSAEFPKEGPSILRIQQVVRGDSAAYFCASSPQGSPLHFGNGTRLTVT.

V is TRBV6-1 and J is TRBJ2-7; D might be TRBD2 (5 bases). The V and J ends lost 7 bases and 3 bases respectively, with 19 bases between them. The germline V gene has CDR1 MNHNS and CDR2 SASEGT. This CDR3 spans 15 amino acids. DNA of the CDR3: TGTGCCAGCAATAACGGAGGTTCCCTCCTCTACGAGCAGTACTTC. Its translation: CASNNGGSLLYEQYF.

This sequence joins TRBV4-1 and TRBJ2-1; TRBD1 matches at 7 bases. The CDR3 extends over 17 amino acids. Germline V gives CDR1 MGHRA, CDR2 YSYEKL. The junction had 9 bases not matched to a gene; V was cut back by 2 bases and J by 2 bases. DNA for the CDR3: TGCGCCAGCAGCCAACACGCCGACAGGGTGCCCTACAATGAGCAGTTCTTC. It codes for CASSQHADRVPYNEQFF.

The chain is built from TRBV1 and TRBJ2-1. TRBV1 is a known pseudogene. The CDR3 is 18 residues long. Written as DNA, the CDR3 is TGCACCAGTCCCTCAGCATTCCCTAGGGATGACTCCTACAATGAGCAGTTCTTC. Its protein product is CTSPSAFPRDDSYNEQFF.

The chain uses TRBV5-4 and TRBJ2-1; 11 bases agree with TRBD2. The germline gives CDR1 SGHNT, CDR2 YYREEE (reference sequence). The CDR3 extends over 15 amino acids. V lost 4 bases to trimming and J lost 5 bases; unmatched junction nucleotides: 5. In nucleotides, the CDR3 is TGTGCCAGCAGCCGGGGACTAGCGGTTAACAATGAGCAGTTCTTC. Its protein is CASSRGLAVNNEQFF.

The chain joins TRBV21-1 to TRBJ2-7; TRBD2, the D gene given by the table, was not confirmed from the DNA. TRBV21-1 is noted as a pseudogene. This CDR3 is built from 15 residues. The CDR3 spells CASSKRYDRAYEQYF. CDR3 nucleotide sequence: TGTGCCAGCAGCAAACGATACGATCGAGCCTACGAGCAGTACTTC.

The rearrangement joins TRBV7-9 to TRBJ2-1, with a weak D call TRBD2 (5 bases). Trimming stripped 1 base from V and 4 bases from J, with 14 bases between. The V gene's germline CDR1 is SEHNR and CDR2 FQNEAQ (reference sequence). The CDR3 totals 16 residues. CDR3 sequence reads: CASSLGVQEGYNEQFF. DNA for the CDR3: TGTGCCAGCAGCTTAGGGGTCCAAGAGGGATACAATGAGCAGTTCTTC.

The J gene is TRBJ2-1, the V gene TRBV5-1; 9 nucleotides line up with TRBD2. Germline CDR1 SGHRS, CDR2 YFSETQ. Losses at the gene ends were 0 bases for V and 6 bases for J; bases not matched to a gene: 10. The CDR3 length is 17 residues. This chain's CDR3 is CASSLGAGGPVGNEQFF. CDR3 nucleotide sequence: TGCGCCAGCAGCTTGGGGGCGGGGGGGCCGGTCGGCAATGAGCAGTTCTTC.

On this clone itself: At one end the junction does not follow the germline gene, possibly because of a read error. This chain connects TRBV6-1 to TRBJ2-1; 10 nucleotides agree with TRBD2. The CDR3 spans 15 residues. CDR1 is MNHNS, CDR2 SASEGT, per germline. CDR3 sequence (DNA): TGTGCCAGCAGTGGTGGTAGCGGGGGGTTAACGGAGCAGCTCTTC. Amino acid sequence: CASSGGSGGLTEQLF.

The chain joins TRBV7-8 to TRBJ2-3; D call uncertain. The ends were cut back, 0 bases at V and 4 bases at J, with 11 bases in the middle. Per the germline V gene, CDR1 is SGHVS and CDR2 is FQNEAQ. The CDR3 covers 15 residues. In DNA, the CDR3 is TGTGCCAGCAGCTTAGCTGGGCCCAAATCAGATACGCAGTATTTT. As protein: CASSLAGPKSDTQYF.

Remarks on this clone: The same CDR3 arises from other DNA sequences in this sample as well. The rearrangement uses TRBV4-1 and TRBJ2-7; no definite D call. The germline V and J ends were trimmed by 0 bases and 4 bases, with 4 bases remaining between them. This CDR3 spans 12 amino acids. Germline loops: CDR1 MGHRA, CDR2 YSYEKL. The CDR3 sequence is CASSQDGYEQYF. The CDR3 DNA is TGCGCCAGCAGCCAAGACGGATACGAGCAGTACTTC.

This chain joins TRBV25-1 and TRBJ2-1, with D possibly called TRBD1 or TRBD2 (5 bases each). The germline CDR1 and CDR2 sequences are MGHDK and SYGVNS. The CDR3 loop spans 16 amino acids. Trimming removed 7 bases at V and 1 base at J, with 17 bases between. Here the CDR3 DNA reads TGTGCCAGCAAAGGGAGATCAGGGTCATCCTACAATGAGCAGTTCTTC. It encodes CASKGRSGSSYNEQFF.

V is TRBV6-1 and J is TRBJ1-1; D gene ambiguous. V lost 10 bases, J lost 1 base, and 16 bases lay in between. The CDR3 consists of 14 residues. Germline-derived CDR1 and CDR2 are MNHNS and SASEGT. CDR3 bases: TGTGCCACACGTCTTTATGGACGGAACACTGAAGCTTTCTTT. Its translation: CATRLYGRNTEAFF.

This chain links TRBV7-2 with TRBJ1-3; 8 bases agree with TRBD1. Germline lookup yields CDR1 SGHTA and CDR2 FQGNSA. This CDR3 spans 16 amino acids. The ends lost 5 bases at V and 0 bases at J; junction bases unmatched: 6. This chain's CDR3 is CASSPWTGLSGNTIYF. The DNA for the CDR3 is TGTGCCAGCAGCCCCTGGACAGGGCTCTCTGGAAACACCATATATTTT.

J is TRBJ2-7 and V is TRBV4-2, with D perhaps matching TRBD1 (5 bases). From germline, CDR1 is LGHNA and CDR2 YNFKEQ. The CDR3 sequence is 15 residues long. Trimming shortened V by 0 bases and J by 4 bases, and 13 bases separated the two germline ends. The CDR3 bases are TGTGCCAGCAGCCAAGAAGGTTGGGGCGCGTACGAGCAGTACTTC. This gives the protein CASSQEGWGAYEQYF.

The rearrangement links TRBV2 to TRBJ1-1; 7 positions match TRBD1. The germline CDR1 and CDR2 sequences are SNHLY and FYNNEI. The CDR3 is made up of 15 amino acids. The V segment lost 6 bases and the J segment 4 bases; nucleotides outside the gene matches: 11. CDR3 residues: CASSVTGVRSTEAFF. CDR3 DNA: TGTGCCAGCAGCGTAACAGGGGTAAGGTCCACTGAAGCTTTCTTT.

The rearrangement joins TRBV2 to TRBJ1-2, with D possibly matching TRBD1 (6 bases). The germline V gene has CDR1 SNHLY and CDR2 FYNNEI. The CDR3 loop spans 16 amino acids. V dropped 0 bases and J dropped 6 bases, with 17 bases sitting between them. CDR3 residues: CASSEAGTWGIDGYTF. CDR3 DNA: TGTGCCAGCAGTGAAGCGGGGACATGGGGGATAGATGGCTACACCTTC.

V is TRBV7-9 and J is TRBJ2-7, with D possibly TRBD1 on 6 matching bases. Trimming left V 2 bases short and J 4 bases short, with 21 bases between. CDR1 SEHNR and CDR2 FQNEAQ come from the germline V gene (reference sequence). The CDR3 contains 17 residues. The CDR3 DNA follows: TGTGCCAGCAGCTTAAATACCGGGGTGGGGACAAGATACGAGCAGTACTTC. This translates into CASSLNTGVGTRYEQYF.

For the CDR3, the DNA is TGCGCCAGCAGCCAAGAAGAGGCCGCAGGAGATACGCAGTATTTT. The encoded protein is CASSQEEAAGDTQYF. The rearrangement joins TRBV4-1 to TRBJ2-3; no firm D call. Trimming took 0 bases from V and 5 from J, leaving 12 bases between them. Per the germline V gene, CDR1 is MGHRA and CDR2 is YSYEKL. The CDR3 sequence is 15 residues long.

The chain combines TRBV7-9 with TRBJ2-5; no definite D call. The CDR3 is 12 residues long. The V and J ends lost 7 bases and 4 bases respectively, with 10 bases between them. CDR1 is SEHNR, CDR2 FQNEAQ, per germline (reference sequence). In DNA form, the CDR3 reads TGTGCCAGCACGAGATTGGGAGAGACCCAGTACTTC. Its translation: CASTRLGETQYF.